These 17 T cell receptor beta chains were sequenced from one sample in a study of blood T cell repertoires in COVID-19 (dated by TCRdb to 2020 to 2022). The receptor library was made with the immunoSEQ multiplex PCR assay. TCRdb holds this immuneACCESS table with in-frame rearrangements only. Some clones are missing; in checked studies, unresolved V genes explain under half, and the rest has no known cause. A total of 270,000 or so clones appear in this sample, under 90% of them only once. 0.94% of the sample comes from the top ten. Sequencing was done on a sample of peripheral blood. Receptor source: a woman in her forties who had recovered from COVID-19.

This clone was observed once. The CDR3 protein is CASSSASNTEAFF. The CDR3 nucleotides read TGTGCCAGCAGCTCCGCGTCGAACACTGAAGCTTTCTTT. The J gene is TRBJ1-1, the V gene TRBV3-1 (or the pseudogene TRBV3-2); D gene ambiguous. The length of the CDR3 is 13 residues. The V and J ends lost 5 bases and 1 base respectively, with 8 bases between them. The germline V gene encodes CDR1 LGHDT and CDR2 YNNKEL (reference sequence).

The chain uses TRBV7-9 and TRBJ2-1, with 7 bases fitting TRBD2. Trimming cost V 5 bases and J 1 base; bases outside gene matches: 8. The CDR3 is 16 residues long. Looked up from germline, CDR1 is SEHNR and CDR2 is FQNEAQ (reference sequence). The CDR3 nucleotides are TGTGCCAGCAGCCAGCGGGAACCCCGATCCTACAATGAGCAGTTCTTC. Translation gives CASSQREPRSYNEQFF.

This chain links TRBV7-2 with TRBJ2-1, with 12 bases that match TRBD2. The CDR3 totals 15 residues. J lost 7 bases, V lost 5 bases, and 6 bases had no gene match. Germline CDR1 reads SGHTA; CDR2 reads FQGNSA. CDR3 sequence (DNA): TGTGCCAGCAGCCTGACTAGCGGGAGTTGGAATGAGCAGTTCTTC. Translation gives CASSLTSGSWNEQFF.

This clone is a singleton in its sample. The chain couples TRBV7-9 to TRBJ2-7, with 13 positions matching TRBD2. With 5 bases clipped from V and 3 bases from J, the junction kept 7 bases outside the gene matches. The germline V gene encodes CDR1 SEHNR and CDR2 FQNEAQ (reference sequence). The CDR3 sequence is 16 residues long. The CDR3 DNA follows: TGTGCCAGCAGCCAAACAGGACTAGCGGGAGTCTACGAGCAGTACTTC. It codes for CASSQTGLAGVYEQYF.

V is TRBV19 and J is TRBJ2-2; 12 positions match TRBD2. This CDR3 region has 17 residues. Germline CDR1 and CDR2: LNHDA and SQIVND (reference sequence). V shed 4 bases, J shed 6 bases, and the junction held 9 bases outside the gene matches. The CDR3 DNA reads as TGTGCCAGTAGTACGCAAACTAGCGGGAGGAGGGCCGGGGAGCTGTTTTTT. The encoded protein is CASSTQTSGRRAGELFF.

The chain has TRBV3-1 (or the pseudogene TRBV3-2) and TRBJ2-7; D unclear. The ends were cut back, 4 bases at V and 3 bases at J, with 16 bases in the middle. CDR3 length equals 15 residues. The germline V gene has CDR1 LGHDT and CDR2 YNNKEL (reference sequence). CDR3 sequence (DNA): TGTGCCAGCAGCCGACGAGGAGATGGTCGCTACGAGCAGTACTTC. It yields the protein CASSRRGDGRYEQYF.

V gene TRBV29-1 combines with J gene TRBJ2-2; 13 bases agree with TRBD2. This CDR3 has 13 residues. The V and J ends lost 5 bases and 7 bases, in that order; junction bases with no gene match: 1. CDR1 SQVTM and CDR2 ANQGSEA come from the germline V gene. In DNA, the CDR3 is TGCAGCGTTTGGACTAGCGGGAGCGGGGAGCTGTTTTTT. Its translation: CSVWTSGSGELFF.

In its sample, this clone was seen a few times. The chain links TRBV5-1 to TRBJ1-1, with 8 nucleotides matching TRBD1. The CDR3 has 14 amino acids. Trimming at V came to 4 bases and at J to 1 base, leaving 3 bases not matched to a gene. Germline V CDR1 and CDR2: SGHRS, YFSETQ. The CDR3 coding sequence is TGCGCCAGCAGCATCGACAGGGGGAACACTGAAGCTTTCTTT. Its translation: CASSIDRGNTEAFF.

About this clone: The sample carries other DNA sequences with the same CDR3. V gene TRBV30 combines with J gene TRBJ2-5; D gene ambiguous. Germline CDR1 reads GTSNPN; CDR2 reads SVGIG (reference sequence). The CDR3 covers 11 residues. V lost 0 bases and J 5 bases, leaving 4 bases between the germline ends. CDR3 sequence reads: CAWSVLETQYF. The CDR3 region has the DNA TGTGCCTGGAGTGTACTCGAGACCCAGTACTTC.

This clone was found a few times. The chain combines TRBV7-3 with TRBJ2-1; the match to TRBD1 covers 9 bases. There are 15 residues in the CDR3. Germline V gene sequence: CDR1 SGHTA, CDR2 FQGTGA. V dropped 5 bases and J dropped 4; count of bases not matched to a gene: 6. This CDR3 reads CASSPRDRAYNEQFF. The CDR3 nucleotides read TGTGCCAGCAGCCCCCGGGACAGGGCATACAATGAGCAGTTCTTC.

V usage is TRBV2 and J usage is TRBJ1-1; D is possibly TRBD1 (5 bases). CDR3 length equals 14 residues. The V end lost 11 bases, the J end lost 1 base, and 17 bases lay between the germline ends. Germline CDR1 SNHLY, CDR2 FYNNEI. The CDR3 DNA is TGTGCCGGTAACGGGGGACCGCCGAACACTGAAGCTTTCTTT. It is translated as CAGNGGPPNTEAFF. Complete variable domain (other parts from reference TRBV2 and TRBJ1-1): EPEVTQTPSHQVTQMGQEVILRCVPISNHLYFYWYRQILGQKVEFLVSFYNNEISEKSEIFDDQFSVERPDGSNFTLKIRSTKLEDSAMYFCAGNGGPPNTEAFFGQGTRLTVV.

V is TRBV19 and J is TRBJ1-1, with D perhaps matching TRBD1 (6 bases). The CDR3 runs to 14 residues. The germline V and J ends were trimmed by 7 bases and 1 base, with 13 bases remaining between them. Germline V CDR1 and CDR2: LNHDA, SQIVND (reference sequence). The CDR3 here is CASIPDRKNTEAFF. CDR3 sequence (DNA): TGTGCCAGTATCCCGGACAGAAAGAACACTGAAGCTTTCTTT.

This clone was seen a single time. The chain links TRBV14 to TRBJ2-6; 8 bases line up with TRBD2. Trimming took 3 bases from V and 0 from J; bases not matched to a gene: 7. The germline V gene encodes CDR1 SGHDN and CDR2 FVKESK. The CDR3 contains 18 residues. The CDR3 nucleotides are TGTGCCAGCAGCCACTTCGATAGCGGGGTCTCTGGGGCCAACGTCCTGACTTTC. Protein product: CASSHFDSGVSGANVLTF.

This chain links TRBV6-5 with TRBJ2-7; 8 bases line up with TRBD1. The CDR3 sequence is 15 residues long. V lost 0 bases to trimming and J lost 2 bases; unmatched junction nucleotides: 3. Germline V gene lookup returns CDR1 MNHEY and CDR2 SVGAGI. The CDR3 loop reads CASSYSDRGTYEQYF. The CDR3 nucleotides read TGTGCCAGCAGTTACTCCGACAGGGGAACCTACGAGCAGTACTTC.

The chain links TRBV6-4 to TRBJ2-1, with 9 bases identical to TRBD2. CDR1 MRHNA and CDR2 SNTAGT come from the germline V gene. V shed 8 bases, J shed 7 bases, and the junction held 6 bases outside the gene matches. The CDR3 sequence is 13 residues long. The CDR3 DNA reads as TGTGCCAGCTCTAGCGGGATGGGGAATGAGCAGTTCTTC. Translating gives CASSSGMGNEQFF.

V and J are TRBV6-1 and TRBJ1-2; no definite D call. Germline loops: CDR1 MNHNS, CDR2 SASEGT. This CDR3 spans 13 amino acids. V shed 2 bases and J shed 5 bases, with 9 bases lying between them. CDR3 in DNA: TGTGCCAGCAGTGAAATAACAGAGTATGGCTACACCTTC. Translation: CASSEITEYGYTF.

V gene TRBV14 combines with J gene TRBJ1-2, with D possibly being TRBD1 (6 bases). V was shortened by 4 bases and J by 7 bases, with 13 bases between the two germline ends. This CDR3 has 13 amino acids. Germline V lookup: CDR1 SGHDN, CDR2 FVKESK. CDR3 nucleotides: TGTGCCAGCAGCCTACAGGGCGCGGGTGGCTACACCTTC. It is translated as CASSLQGAGGYTF.